The 25 T cell receptor beta chains below all came from one sample that was sequenced in a study of PD-L1 blockade in urothelial cancer. Only in-frame clones appear in the TCRdb table, and some are missing; sequencing was by immunoSEQ multiplex PCR. The data show approximately 56,000 clones, with 85% seen just once and roughly 14% held by the top ten. The time point: pretreatment peripheral blood. This sample comprised PBMCs, obtained around atezolizumab (anti-PD-L1) treatment. The receptors come from a man between 65 and 85 years old with urothelial cancer.

The chain uses TRBV5-1 and TRBJ2-5, with TRBD2 matching 7 bases. This CDR3 region has 14 residues. V dropped 0 bases and J dropped 9; count of bases not matched to a gene: 8. The germline V gene has CDR1 SGHRS and CDR2 YFSETQ. CDR3 coding DNA: TGCGCCAGCAGCTTGGTATCAGGTGCGGGGGCCCAGTACTTC. This translates into CASSLVSGAGAQYF.

This clone appeared a single time. The chain combines TRBV9 with TRBJ1-1; TRBD1 matches 8 bases. The CDR3 runs to 16 residues. Germline V gives CDR1 SGDLS, CDR2 YYNGEE. V dropped 4 bases and J dropped 2; count of bases not matched to a gene: 10. Here the CDR3 DNA reads TGTGCCAGCAGCCCCAGGGGACAGGCCTTAAACACTGAAGCTTTCTTT. It is translated as CASSPRGQALNTEAFF.

The gene calls are TRBV5-4 and TRBJ2-1; TRBD2 agrees at 13 bases. Losses at the gene ends were 2 bases for V and 2 bases for J; bases not matched to a gene: 4. Germline V gene data show CDR1 as SGHNT and CDR2 as YYREEE (reference sequence). This CDR3 has 17 amino acids. CDR3 in DNA: TGTGCCAGCAGCTTCACGACTAGCGGGAGGACCTACAATGAGCAGTTCTTC. Translated: CASSFTTSGRTYNEQFF.

The rearrangement uses TRBV5-6 and TRBJ1-4, with D perhaps TRBD1 (5 bases). V was trimmed by 0 bases and J by 5 bases, leaving 14 bases between them. The length of the CDR3 is 16 residues. Germline CDR1 and CDR2: SGHDT and YYEEEE. The CDR3 DNA reads TGTGCCAGCAGCTTGGTACAGGACGTCGACAATGAAAAACTGTTTTTT. Protein product: CASSLVQDVDNEKLFF.

This chain uses TRBV27 with TRBJ2-5, with 8 bases that match TRBD2. Looked up from germline, CDR1 is MNHEY and CDR2 is SMNVEV (reference sequence). The CDR3 has 15 amino acids. V lost 1 base and J lost 7; bases outside the gene matches: 8. CDR3 coding DNA: TGTGCCAGCAGTTTATATCCAGCGGGAGAGGGGACCCAGTACTTC. It is translated as CASSLYPAGEGTQYF.

The V call is TRBV7-2, the J call TRBJ2-7; 9 nucleotides match TRBD1. V shed 2 bases and J 1 base; nucleotides not matched to a gene: 3. This CDR3 comprises 15 residues. CDR1 and CDR2 (germline): SGHTA, FQGNSA. CDR3 DNA sequence: TGTGCCAGCAGCTTACAGGGACAGGGATCCTACGAGCAGTACTTC. This codes for CASSLQGQGSYEQYF.

The rearrangement links TRBV18 to TRBJ2-2; D might be TRBD1 (6 bases). V was trimmed by 3 bases and J by 5 bases, leaving 13 bases between them. Germline loops: CDR1 KGHSH, CDR2 LQKENI. CDR3 size: 15 residues. CDR3 coding DNA: TGTGCCAGCTCACCCAGGGGCGGTGGAACCGGGGAGCTGTTTTTT. Translated, it gives CASSPRGGGTGELFF.

The gene calls are TRBV5-4 and TRBJ1-2, with 7 positions matching TRBD1. The CDR3 spans 15 residues. In germline, CDR1 is SGHNT, CDR2 YYREEE (reference sequence). The J segment lost 4 bases and the V segment lost 0 bases, leaving 6 bases of the junction unmatched. The CDR3 DNA reads as TGTGCCAGCAGCTTGGTAGGGGGCGCGTTCTATGGCTACACCTTC. It translates to CASSLVGGAFYGYTF.

This clone showed up just a few times. This chain joins TRBV9 and TRBJ2-7; 7 bases are a match to TRBD2. V dropped 4 bases and J dropped 6; count of bases not matched to a gene: 7. Germline loops: CDR1 SGDLS, CDR2 YYNGEE. The CDR3 is 13 residues long. The CDR3 loop reads CASSLSGGGEQYF. CDR3 nucleotides: TGTGCCAGCAGCTTAAGTGGGGGGGGCGAGCAGTACTTC.

V usage is TRBV12-2 and J usage is TRBJ2-5; the tabulated D call, TRBD1, remains unverified against the DNA. TRBV12-2 is a pseudogene locus. The CDR3 sequence is 15 residues long. CDR3: CASRTMGAHLETQYF. The CDR3 DNA reads TGTGCAAGTCGTACAATGGGGGCCCACTTGGAGACCCAGTACTTC.

This clone has only a few counts. V is TRBV10-3 and J is TRBJ1-2; 7 positions match TRBD1. The V gene end was trimmed by 5 bases and the J gene end by 5 bases; junction bases not matched to a gene: 11. The CDR3 extends over 15 amino acids. Looked up from germline, CDR1 is ENHRY and CDR2 is SYGVKD. CDR3 DNA sequence: TGTGCCATCAGTACAGTCGCCGGGACAGATTATGGCTACACCTTC. It specifies CAISTVAGTDYGYTF.

V and J are TRBV7-9 and TRBJ2-1, with 7 positions matching TRBD2. CDR3 length: 15 amino acids. The V segment lost 5 bases and the J segment 7 bases; nucleotides outside the gene matches: 11. CDR1 SEHNR and CDR2 FQNEAQ come from the germline V gene (reference sequence). The DNA of the CDR3 is TGTGCCAGCAGCCTCACAAACCAGCGGGATAATGAGCAGTTCTTC. It yields the protein CASSLTNQRDNEQFF.

The V and J genes are TRBV11-2 and TRBJ2-7; 8 bases fit TRBD1. The length of the CDR3 is 12 residues. Germline V gene lookup returns CDR1 SGHAT and CDR2 FQNNGV. The ends lost 5 bases at V and 13 bases at J; junction bases unmatched: 10. The CDR3 region is CASSLTTGAAYF. As DNA, the CDR3 is TGTGCCAGCAGCCTAACGACAGGGGCCGCCTACTTC.

The V gene is TRBV28, the J gene TRBJ2-5, with 12 bases that match TRBD2. The V segment lost 5 bases and the J segment 5 bases; nucleotides outside the gene matches: 6. Germline V gives CDR1 MDHEN, CDR2 SYDVKM. The CDR3 extends over 15 amino acids. The CDR3 DNA reads TGTGCCAGCAGTCACGGACTAGCGGGAACCGAGACCCAGTACTTC. It is translated as CASSHGLAGTETQYF.

V is TRBV28 and J is TRBJ1-2, with unresolved D. Trimming left V 3 bases short and J 4 bases short, with 9 bases between. Per germline, CDR1 MDHEN and CDR2 SYDVKM. CDR3 length: 13 amino acids. The CDR3, as DNA: TGTGCCAGCAGTTTCGAGGGTGGCTATGGCTACACCTTC. This sequence encodes CASSFEGGYGYTF.

V is TRBV7-2 and J is TRBJ2-7; maybe TRBD2 (5 bases). The CDR3 loop spans 14 amino acids. Germline V gene lookup returns CDR1 SGHTA and CDR2 FQGNSA. Trimming shortened V by 3 bases and J by 5 bases, and 14 bases separated the two germline ends. The CDR3 DNA reads as TGTGCCAGCAGCTTGCTCCCGGGAAGGAACGAGCAGTACTTC. Protein product: CASSLLPGRNEQYF.

This clone was seen only once. The chain employs TRBV7-9 and TRBJ1-4; D is unresolved. The V gene's germline CDR1 is SEHNR and CDR2 FQNEAQ (reference sequence). V was cut by 1 base and J by 5 bases, with 20 bases left in between. The CDR3 length is 18 residues. The CDR3 is CASSLERAERGWNEKLFF. The CDR3 coding sequence is TGTGCCAGCAGCTTAGAAAGGGCGGAGCGGGGATGGAATGAAAAACTGTTTTTT.

The chain links TRBV5-1 to TRBJ2-2, with TRBD1 matching over 7 bases. CDR1 and CDR2 (germline): SGHRS, YFSETQ. The CDR3 is 14 amino acids. Unmatched junction bases numbered 4, after V lost 0 bases and J lost 8 bases. In nucleotides, the CDR3 is TGCGCCAGCAGCTTGGGACAGGGAAAAGGGGAGCTGTTTTTT. Protein: CASSLGQGKGELFF. Complete variable domain (other parts from reference TRBV5-1 and TRBJ2-2): KAGVTQTPRYLIKTRGQQVTLSCSPISGHRSVSWYQQTPGQGLQFLFEYFSETQRNKGNFPGRFSGRQFSNSRSEMNVSTLELGDSALYLCASSLGQGKGELFFGEGSRLTVL.

The chain is built from TRBV14 and TRBJ2-2, with D maybe TRBD1 (5 bases). Per germline, CDR1 SGHDN and CDR2 FVKESK. This CDR3 is 13 amino acids long. V was cut by 4 bases and J by 6 bases, with 9 bases left in between. Here the CDR3 reads CASSPTVPGELFF. The CDR3 DNA reads as TGTGCCAGCAGCCCGACAGTCCCCGGGGAGCTGTTTTTT. Looking up the rest from reference TRBV14 and TRBJ2-2 gives the full variable domain: EAGVTQFPSHSVIEKGQTVTLRCDPISGHDNLYWYRRVMGKEIKFLLHFVKESKQDESGMPNNRFLAERTGGTYSTLKVQPAELEDSGVYFCASSPTVPGELFFGEGSRLTVL.

This chain connects TRBV7-3 to TRBJ2-2; possible D gene TRBD2, 6 bases. Germline values: CDR1 SGHTA, CDR2 FQGTGA. The V and J ends lost 0 bases and 4 bases respectively, with 9 bases between them. The length of the CDR3 is 15 residues. CDR3 protein: CASSLTGGSTGELFF. The CDR3 region has the DNA TGTGCCAGCAGCTTAACCGGGGGTAGCACCGGGGAGCTGTTTTTT.

The chain joins TRBV18 to TRBJ2-7; no definite D call. The CDR3 loop spans 13 amino acids. Germline V gives CDR1 KGHSH, CDR2 LQKENI. Trimming removed 6 bases from V and 3 bases from J, with 12 bases in between. CDR3 protein: CASSEAAYYEQYF. The CDR3 DNA reads as TGTGCCAGCTCCGAGGCCGCCTACTACGAGCAGTACTTC.

The chain carries TRBV2 and TRBJ2-7, with TRBD1 matching 7 bases. The CDR3 is 15 residues long. The germline CDR1 and CDR2 sequences are SNHLY and FYNNEI. Unmatched junction bases numbered 10, after V lost 6 bases and J lost 2 bases. CDR3 sequence reads: CASSRDSRNPYEQYF. The CDR3 region has the DNA TGTGCCAGCAGCCGGGACAGCCGGAACCCCTACGAGCAGTACTTC.

The V call is TRBV6-1, the J call TRBJ2-5; tentative D call: TRBD1 (5 bases). CDR3 length equals 14 residues. Germline-derived CDR1 and CDR2 are MNHNS and SASEGT. Trimming took 5 bases from V and 1 from J, leaving 11 bases between them. CDR3 sequence (DNA): TGTGCCAGCAGTAGCGACAGCCTCCAAGAGACCCAGTACTTC. Translation: CASSSDSLQETQYF.

V and J are TRBV27 and TRBJ1-2; maybe TRBD1 (6 bases). Trimming pared 6 bases from V and 1 base from J, leaving 12 bases between. The CDR3 consists of 14 residues. The germline gives CDR1 MNHEY, CDR2 SMNVEV (reference sequence). DNA of the CDR3: TGTGCCAGCAGATCCCAGGGGTTTAACTATGGCTACACCTTC. Translating it yields CASRSQGFNYGYTF.

The V call is TRBV5-1, the J call TRBJ2-7; tentatively, D is TRBD2 (6 bases). The germline V gene encodes CDR1 SGHRS and CDR2 YFSETQ. Trimming cost V 4 bases and J 4 bases, with 15 bases left between them. This CDR3 is built from 14 residues. For the CDR3, the DNA is TGCGCCAGCAGCCCCCGGGTAGCGGAATACGAGCAGTACTTC. Residues: CASSPRVAEYEQYF.